The 13 T cell receptor beta chains presented below share a single source sample, sequenced in a study of blood T cell repertoires in COVID-19. Sequencing was performed with immunoSEQ multiplex PCR; in TCRdb, only in-frame clones are kept and a portion is missing. The top ten clones hold about a tenth of a sample with about 46,000 clones, roughly 91% of them seen once. The sequencing input was peripheral blood. Every receptor here comes from a man aged 50 to 59 with active COVID-19.

The V and J genes are TRBV28 and TRBJ2-5; 7 nucleotides match TRBD1. CDR1 is MDHEN, CDR2 SYDVKM, per germline. Trimming removed 3 bases from V and 5 bases from J; junction bases left unmatched: 6. The CDR3 consists of 14 residues. The CDR3 bases are TGTGCCAGCAGTTTGAGCAGGGGGACCGAGACCCAGTACTTC. Translation gives CASSLSRGTETQYF.

The chain couples TRBV12-3 or TRBV12-4 to TRBJ2-1; D unresolved. The CDR3 is 10 amino acids. The ends were cut back, 5 bases at V and 7 bases at J, with 3 bases in the middle. CDR3 amino acids: CASSRNEQFF. CDR3 in DNA: TGTGCCAGCAGTCGTAATGAGCAGTTCTTC.

The J gene is TRBJ2-1, the V gene TRBV19; the match to TRBD2 covers 9 bases. CDR3 length: 16 residues. Germline V lookup: CDR1 LNHDA, CDR2 SQIVND (reference sequence). J gave up 3 bases and V 5 bases, and 8 bases lay outside the gene matches. CDR3 sequence: CASSATAGGVYNEQFF. CDR3 bases: TGTGCCAGTAGTGCAACAGCGGGAGGCGTCTACAATGAGCAGTTCTTC.

The chain has TRBV11-2 and TRBJ1-6, with 9 positions matching TRBD1. V was clipped by 4 bases and J by 6 bases; unmatched bases: 1. The CDR3 contains 14 residues. The germline V gene encodes CDR1 SGHAT and CDR2 FQNNGV. The CDR3 loop reads CASSSTGGNSPLHF. The CDR3 bases are TGTGCCAGCAGCTCGACAGGGGGTAATTCACCCCTCCACTTT.

The gene calls are TRBV18 and TRBJ2-1, with 7 bases lining up with TRBD1. Germline V gene lookup returns CDR1 KGHSH and CDR2 LQKENI. The CDR3 loop spans 14 amino acids. After removal of 4 bases from V and 9 bases from J, the junction contained 9 bases not matched to a gene. The CDR3 region is CASSRIDRVSEQFF. The DNA of the CDR3 is TGTGCCAGCTCACGCATTGACAGGGTGAGTGAGCAGTTCTTC.

The chain links TRBV3-1 (or the pseudogene TRBV3-2) to TRBJ2-2; possibly TRBD1 for D (5 bases). The germline V and J ends were trimmed by 4 bases and 6 bases, with 18 bases remaining between them. This CDR3 is built from 16 residues. CDR1 and CDR2 (germline): LGHDT, YNNKEL (reference sequence). CDR3 DNA sequence: TGTGCCAGCAGCCTAAGTCATAGTAGGGGCGCCGGGGAGCTGTTTTTT. It yields the protein CASSLSHSRGAGELFF.

V gene TRBV5-6 combines with J gene TRBJ1-2; 8 positions match TRBD1. The CDR3 has 12 amino acids. Trimming cost V 6 bases and J 8 bases; bases outside gene matches: 6. CDR1 SGHDT and CDR2 YYEEEE come from the germline V gene. The CDR3 protein is CASMLAGGGYTF. The CDR3 bases are TGTGCCAGCATGCTGGCAGGGGGCGGCTACACCTTC. Together with reference TRBV5-6 and TRBJ1-2, the CDR3 gives the full variable domain: DAGVTQSPTHLIKTRGQQVTLRCSPKSGHDTVSWYQQALGQGPQFIFQYYEEEERQRGNFPDRFSGHQFPNYSSELNVNALLLGDSALYLCASMLAGGGYTFGSGTRLTVV.

V and J are TRBV5-1 and TRBJ2-1; 7 nucleotides agree with TRBD2. This CDR3 region has 15 residues. Germline trimming cut 0 bases from V and 5 bases from J; bases unmatched to any gene: 5. CDR1 and CDR2 (germline): SGHRS, YFSETQ. CDR3 protein: CASSLVGTTHNEQFF. In DNA, the CDR3 is TGCGCCAGCAGCTTGGTAGGGACTACCCACAATGAGCAGTTCTTC. Full variable domain (remainder filled in from reference TRBV5-1 and TRBJ2-1): KAGVTQTPRYLIKTRGQQVTLSCSPISGHRSVSWYQQTPGQGLQFLFEYFSETQRNKGNFPGRFSGRQFSNSRSEMNVSTLELGDSALYLCASSLVGTTHNEQFFGPGTRLTVL.

The DNA of the CDR3 is TGTGCCAGCTCACCAAGGGACAGGGGATACCATGAGCAGTTCTTC. This codes for CASSPRDRGYHEQFF. The rearrangement uses TRBV18 and TRBJ2-1; 10 nucleotides line up with TRBD1. The germline V gene encodes CDR1 KGHSH and CDR2 LQKENI. V dropped 2 bases and J dropped 8; count of bases not matched to a gene: 6. This CDR3 is built from 15 residues.

The gene calls are TRBV10-3 and TRBJ2-7; 7 bases are shared with TRBD2. Germline V lookup: CDR1 ENHRY, CDR2 SYGVKD. With 6 bases clipped from V and 7 bases from J, the junction kept 9 bases outside the gene matches. The CDR3 loop spans 13 amino acids. CDR3 sequence (DNA): TGTGCCATCAGCCGACTAGCTTCGAGTGAGCAGTACTTC. This gives the protein CAISRLASSEQYF.

The chain is built from TRBV28 and TRBJ1-4; the match to TRBD1 covers 7 bases. CDR3 size: 15 residues. Germline-derived CDR1 and CDR2 are MDHEN and SYDVKM. After removal of 5 bases from V and 5 bases from J, the junction contained 8 bases not matched to a gene. CDR3 sequence: CASSPGTVGNEKLFF. As DNA, the CDR3 is TGTGCCAGCAGTCCCGGGACAGTCGGGAATGAAAAACTGTTTTTT.

The J gene is TRBJ2-2, the V gene TRBV19, with 8 bases aligning to TRBD2. V was clipped by 3 bases and J by 6 bases; unmatched bases: 3. This CDR3 contains 14 residues. From germline, CDR1 is LNHDA and CDR2 SQIVND (reference sequence). The CDR3, as DNA: TGTGCCAGTAGTATCCTGACTAGCGCCGGGGAGCTGTTTTTT. Translation: CASSILTSAGELFF. Combining the CDR3 with reference TRBV19 and TRBJ2-2 gives the whole variable domain DGGITQSPKYLFRKEGQNVTLSCEQNLNHDAMYWYRQDPGQGLRLIYYSQIVNDFQKGDIAEGYSVSREKKESFPLTVTSAQKNPTAFYLCASSILTSAGELFFGEGSRLTVL.

The chain carries TRBV20-1 and TRBJ2-3; D unresolved. Looked up from germline, CDR1 is DFQATT and CDR2 is SNEGSKA (reference sequence). The CDR3 sequence is 15 residues long. The ends were cut back, 3 bases at V and 2 bases at J, with 15 bases in the middle. CDR3 nucleotides: TGCAGTGCTAGTCTCGCAGTCTCTGTCACAGATACGCAGTATTTT. As protein: CSASLAVSVTDTQYF.